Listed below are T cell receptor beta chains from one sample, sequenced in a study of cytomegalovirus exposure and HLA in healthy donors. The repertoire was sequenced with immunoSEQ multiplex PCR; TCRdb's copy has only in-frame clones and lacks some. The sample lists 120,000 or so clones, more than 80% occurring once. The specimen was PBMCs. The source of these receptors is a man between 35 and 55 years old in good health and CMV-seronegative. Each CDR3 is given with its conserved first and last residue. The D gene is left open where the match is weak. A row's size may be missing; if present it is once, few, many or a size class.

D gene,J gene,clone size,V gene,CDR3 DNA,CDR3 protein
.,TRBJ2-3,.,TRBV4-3,TGCGCCAGCAGCCAAGTTTTAGGGGGAGGCACAGATACGCAGTATTTT,CASSQVLGGGTDTQYF
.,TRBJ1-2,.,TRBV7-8,TGTGCCAGCAGCTTAGGACAGAACTATGGCTACACCTTC,CASSLGQNYGYTF
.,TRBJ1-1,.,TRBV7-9,TGTGCCAGCAGCTTAGTCAGGACAGCCACTGAAGCTTTCTTT,CASSLVRTATEAFF
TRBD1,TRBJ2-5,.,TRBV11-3,TGTGCCAGCAGCCACCACAGGGGGCAAGAGACCCAGTACTTC,CASSHHRGQETQYF
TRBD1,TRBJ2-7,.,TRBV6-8,TGTGCCAGCAGTTACTCTGGGGACAGGGGGTACTTC,CASSYSGDRGYF
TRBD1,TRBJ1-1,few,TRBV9,TGTGCCAGCAGCCTTACAGGGGACATGAACACTGAAGCTTTCTTT,CASSLTGDMNTEAFF
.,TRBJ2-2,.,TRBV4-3,TGCGCCAGCAGCCATTCGTGGAGAAACACCGGGGAGCTGTTTTTT,CASSHSWRNTGELFF
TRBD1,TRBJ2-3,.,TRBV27,TGTGCCACACAGTCGGGACAGGTCACAGATACGCAGTATTTT,CATQSGQVTDTQYF
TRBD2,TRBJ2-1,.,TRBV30,TGTGCCTGGAGCCCTACCGGGGGGACGGGAGAGTTCTTC,CAWSPTGGTGEFF
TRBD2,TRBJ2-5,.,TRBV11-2,TGTGCCAGCAGCTTATCGGCGGGGGGGCTGGAGACCCAGTACTTC,CASSLSAGGLETQYF
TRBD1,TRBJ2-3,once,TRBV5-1,TGCGCCAGCTTTCCGGGACAGAGATCAGATACGCAGTATTTT,CASFPGQRSDTQYF
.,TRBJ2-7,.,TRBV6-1,TGTGCCAGCAGTGACAGGGAATCCTACGAGCAGTACTTC,CASSDRESYEQYF
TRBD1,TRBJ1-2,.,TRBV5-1,TGCGCCAGCAGCTTGGGGGACCACAGGGGCGTACCCTATGGCTACACCTTC,CASSLGDHRGVPYGYTF
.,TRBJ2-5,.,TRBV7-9,TGTGCCAGCAGCTTAAACAGGGACAACCAGTACTTC,CASSLNRDNQYF
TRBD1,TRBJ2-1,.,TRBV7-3,TGTGCCAGCAGCTTAAGTGGGACAGCGAATGAGCAGTTCTTC,CASSLSGTANEQFF